These 20 T cell receptor beta chains share one sample of origin, sequenced in a study of stem cell transplantation in POMP-related autoinflammatory disease. Findings and caveats of the study: PRAID patients trended toward lower TRB diversity and higher clonality in all analyzed T-cell subsets. Fewer unique TRB V-J gene pairings were identified in patients with PRAID.

Their target antigens are unknown. Profiling relied on immunoSEQ multiplex PCR, and the TCRdb table lists in-frame clones only, not all of them. The table includes roughly 10,000 clones, about 88% detected once. The sample in question was CD8+ T cells from PBMCs, obtained before stem cell transplantation. Receptor source: a human donor with POMP-related autoinflammation and immune dysregulation (PRAID).

The chain joins TRBV11-2 to TRBJ2-3, with 15 nucleotides matching TRBD2. CDR3 length: 17 residues. Trimming cost V 5 bases and J 4 bases; bases outside gene matches: 7. The germline V gene encodes CDR1 SGHAT and CDR2 FQNNGV. This CDR3 is CASSRTRTSGRADTQYF. For the CDR3, the DNA is TGTGCCAGCAGCCGGACCCGGACTAGCGGGAGGGCAGATACGCAGTATTTT. The whole variable domain, remainder taken from reference TRBV11-2 and TRBJ2-3, is EAGVAQSPRYKIIEKRQSVAFWCNPISGHATLYWYQQILGQGPKLLIQFQNNGVVDDSQLPKDRFSAERLKGVDSTLKIQPAKLEDSAVYLCASSRTRTSGRADTQYFGPGTRLTVL.

The J gene is TRBJ1-1, the V gene TRBV28; D remains ambiguous. The CDR3 loop spans 14 amino acids. Trimming removed 2 bases at V and 1 base at J, with 8 bases between. The germline gives CDR1 MDHEN, CDR2 SYDVKM. For the CDR3, the DNA is TGTGCCAGCAGTTTAAGGAGTTCGAACACTGAAGCTTTCTTT. Protein product: CASSLRSSNTEAFF.

The chain links TRBV7-9 to TRBJ1-1; D is uncertain. Trimming pared 3 bases from V and 6 bases from J, leaving 11 bases between. Germline lookup yields CDR1 SEHNR and CDR2 FQNEAQ (reference sequence). The CDR3 covers 13 residues. CDR3 coding DNA: TGTGCCAGCAGCTTGTCGGGAAAGTCTGAAGCTTTCTTT. Its translation: CASSLSGKSEAFF.

This rearrangement joins TRBV28 to TRBJ1-5; 9 nucleotides agree with TRBD1. This CDR3 is 16 amino acids long. After removal of 6 bases from V and 2 bases from J, the junction contained 8 bases not matched to a gene. The germline V gene encodes CDR1 MDHEN and CDR2 SYDVKM. CDR3: CASRSYGDRGNQPQHF. The DNA of the CDR3 is TGTGCCAGCAGGTCATATGGGGACAGGGGCAATCAGCCCCAGCATTTT.

This chain uses TRBV4-1 with TRBJ2-1, with 8 bases that match TRBD2. Per germline, CDR1 MGHRA and CDR2 YSYEKL. V was clipped by 0 bases and J by 6 bases; unmatched bases: 7. The CDR3 length is 16 residues. The chain's CDR3 is CASSQDFTSGVNEQFF. The CDR3 region has the DNA TGCGCCAGCAGCCAAGATTTTACTAGCGGCGTCAATGAGCAGTTCTTC.

A remark on this clone: It is unclear where the CDR3 begins or ends on the DNA, so no DNA is shown, and the CDR3 is as TCRdb lists it. V and J are TRBV30 and TRBJ2-3; the table's D call, TRBD2, has no DNA check behind it. The germline V gene has CDR1 GTSNPN and CDR2 SVGIG (reference sequence). Both ends counted, the CDR3 spans 16 residues. CDR3 loop: CAWSAGTGFFGDTQYF.

V is TRBV11-2 and J is TRBJ2-7; 14 bases align to TRBD2. J lost 9 bases, V lost 4 bases, and 5 bases had no gene match. The CDR3 length is 14 residues. Germline lookup yields CDR1 SGHAT and CDR2 FQNNGV. CDR3 sequence reads: CASSSLGLAGGQYF. The CDR3 nucleotides read TGTGCCAGCAGCTCTCTAGGACTAGCGGGAGGGCAGTACTTC.

The CDR3 region is CAWNSLWTGGMITGELFF. CDR3 in DNA: TGTGCCTGGAATAGTCTTTGGACAGGGGGCATGATTACCGGGGAGCTGTTTTTT. The chain employs TRBV30 and TRBJ2-2, with 11 bases identical to TRBD1. Germline trimming cut 4 bases from V and 5 bases from J; bases unmatched to any gene: 15. Germline lookup yields CDR1 GTSNPN and CDR2 SVGIG (reference sequence). The CDR3 has 18 residues. Together with reference TRBV30 and TRBJ2-2, the CDR3 gives the full variable domain: SQTIHQWPATLVQPVGSPLSLECTVEGTSNPNLYWYRQAAGRGLQLLFYSVGIGQISSEVPQNLSASRPQDRQFILSSKKLLLSDSGFYLCAWNSLWTGGMITGELFFGEGSRLTVL.

The chain employs TRBV5-4 and TRBJ2-1; the match to TRBD2 covers 15 bases. Germline V gene data show CDR1 as SGHNT and CDR2 as YYREEE (reference sequence). With 4 bases clipped from V and 8 bases from J, the junction kept 10 bases outside the gene matches. There are 17 residues in the CDR3. CDR3 in amino acids: CASSGRTSGRAQDEQFF. In DNA form, the CDR3 reads TGTGCCAGCAGCGGACGGACTAGCGGGAGGGCCCAGGATGAGCAGTTCTTC.

The J gene is TRBJ2-7, the V gene TRBV5-6, with D unclear. Trimming removed 2 bases at V and 2 bases at J, with 11 bases between. This CDR3 is built from 14 residues. Germline-derived CDR1 and CDR2 are SGHDT and YYEEEE. The CDR3 DNA reads as TGTGCCAGCAGCTTCCTGAGTTTTGCCTACGAGCAGTACTTC. Translated: CASSFLSFAYEQYF. The complete variable domain, with remaining parts taken from reference TRBV5-6 and TRBJ2-7, reads DAGVTQSPTHLIKTRGQQVTLRCSPKSGHDTVSWYQQALGQGPQFIFQYYEEEERQRGNFPDRFSGHQFPNYSSELNVNALLLGDSALYLCASSFLSFAYEQYFGPGTRLTVT.

In its sample, this clone was seen once. The chain is built from TRBV6-1 and TRBJ2-3; possibly TRBD2 for D (7 bases). Germline V gives CDR1 MNHNS, CDR2 SASEGT. The CDR3 contains 17 residues. Trimming stripped 3 bases from V and 2 bases from J, with 18 bases between. The CDR3 DNA reads as TGTGCCAGCAGTGAGGGAGGGGGGGCATTCCCCACAGATACGCAGTATTTT. This sequence encodes CASSEGGGAFPTDTQYF.

The chain carries TRBV28 and TRBJ2-7, with D tentatively TRBD2 (5 bases). The germline V and J ends were trimmed by 6 bases and 4 bases, with 13 bases remaining between them. The CDR3 sequence is 13 residues long. CDR1 is MDHEN and CDR2 is SYDVKM in the germline V gene. The CDR3 here is CASREDGSYEQYF. Written as DNA, the CDR3 is TGTGCCAGCAGGGAGGATGGTTCATACGAGCAGTACTTC.

The CDR3 here is CASSQDLGFGQPQHF. The CDR3 nucleotides read TGCGCCAGCAGCCAAGATTTAGGGTTTGGTCAGCCCCAGCATTTT. V and J are TRBV4-1 and TRBJ1-5; D call uncertain. The CDR3 contains 15 residues. Germline CDR1 MGHRA, CDR2 YSYEKL. V was clipped by 0 bases and J by 6 bases, with 12 bases between them.

This chain connects TRBV11-2 to TRBJ1-3, with D unclear. Germline CDR1 and CDR2: SGHAT and FQNNGV. The length of the CDR3 is 14 residues. V lost 5 bases and J lost 0, with 8 bases in between. CDR3 protein: CASSGIRSGNTIYF. The DNA of the CDR3 is TGTGCCAGCAGCGGGATCCGCTCTGGAAACACCATATATTTT.

J is TRBJ2-5 and V is TRBV11-2; possibly TRBD1 for D (6 bases). This CDR3 is 17 amino acids long. V dropped 4 bases and J dropped 0 bases, with 18 bases sitting between them. Germline lookup yields CDR1 SGHAT and CDR2 FQNNGV. CDR3 sequence reads: CASSSSGFRGYQETQYF. The CDR3 DNA reads as TGTGCCAGCAGCTCGTCGGGATTCAGGGGATACCAAGAGACCCAGTACTTC.

The J gene is TRBJ1-5, the V gene TRBV19; D is possibly TRBD1 (6 bases). V dropped 5 bases and J dropped 5 bases, with 10 bases sitting between them. Germline values: CDR1 LNHDA, CDR2 SQIVND (reference sequence). The CDR3 is 13 amino acids. In nucleotides, the CDR3 is TGTGCCAGTAGTCTTGGACAGTATCAGCCCCAGCATTTT. Encoded protein: CASSLGQYQPQHF.

This chain links TRBV5-5 with TRBJ2-7; 14 bases agree with TRBD2. The CDR3 runs to 14 residues. Germline V gene data show CDR1 as SGHKS and CDR2 as YYEKEE (reference sequence). The J segment lost 9 bases and the V segment lost 3 bases, leaving 5 bases of the junction unmatched. For the CDR3, the DNA is TGTGCCAGCAGCTCTCTAGGACTAGCGGGAGGGCAGTACTTC. The encoded protein is CASSSLGLAGGQYF.

This clone was found a few times. The chain employs TRBV30 and TRBJ1-5; weak D call: TRBD1 (6 bases). CDR3 size: 13 residues. Trimming pared 1 base from V and 5 bases from J, leaving 9 bases between. Germline V lookup: CDR1 GTSNPN, CDR2 SVGIG (reference sequence). The CDR3 reads CAWSEQGHQPQHF. The CDR3 DNA follows: TGTGCCTGGAGTGAACAGGGTCATCAGCCCCAGCATTTT.

The CDR3 DNA reads as TGTGCCAGCAGCAACGGGGGGCAAGAGACCCAGTACTTC. Its translation: CASSNGGQETQYF. The rearrangement uses TRBV5-6 and TRBJ2-5; TRBD2 matches at 7 bases. The junction had 2 bases not matched to a gene; V was cut back by 4 bases and J by 2 bases. There are 13 residues in the CDR3. Per germline, CDR1 SGHDT and CDR2 YYEEEE.

The V gene is TRBV4-1, the J gene TRBJ2-1; TRBD2 aligns across 9 bases. V shed 4 bases, J shed 0 bases, and the junction held 4 bases outside the gene matches. The germline gives CDR1 MGHRA, CDR2 YSYEKL. This CDR3 contains 16 residues. Here the CDR3 DNA reads TGCGCCAGCAGCCTCCTAGCGGGGAGCTCCTACAATGAGCAGTTCTTC. This gives the protein CASSLLAGSSYNEQFF.